The clone carrying this TCR beta chain appeared once. This specimen comes from a study of shared T cell receptors in the human thymus. This table comes from immunoSEQ multiplex PCR, and its TCRdb copy is limited to in-frame clones, with some not included. The repertoire includes hundreds of thousands of clones, 80% to 90% of them detected once, and 0.0094% sits in the top ten. CDR1 is SGDLS, CDR2 YYNGEE, per germline. V lost 4 bases and J 6 bases, leaving 22 bases between the germline ends. This CDR3 contains 17 residues. These same records also appear under a second study, on human thymus T cells. This second report adds: Thymus tissue was removed during corrective cardiac surgery. Use of V and J genes seemed skewed within the thymic and blood repertoires.

The chain carries TRBV9 and TRBJ2-2; D possibly corresponds to TRBD2 (6 bases). The sequencing input was thymocytes. The TCR originated in a boy younger than two with a congenital heart defect. Here the CDR3 DNA reads TGTGCCAGCAGCAAGTGGGGCGTTGGCGGGGACCCCGGGGAGCTGTTTTTT. Its translation is CASSKWGVGGDPGELFF.